This TCR beta chain appears in the sequencing data of a study of blood T cell repertoires in COVID-19 (TCRdb year 2020). With respect to the entire study: The collaborator samples originated in the United States, Italy and Spain and spanned the acute and convalescent phases of COVID-19. HLA class I and class II types, where available, came from metadata supplied by the sample provider rather than from assay-based typing. Subjects who had been exposed to COVID-19, were actively infected with it, or had recovered from it provided the deeply sampled blood TCRbeta repertoires that made up the dataset. A freely available public database, intended as a resource for researchers studying the immune response to SARS-CoV-2, is where the repertoires were released. A de-identified subject ID, COVID-19 status, age in years and sex were almost always included in the sample metadata. Samples were obtained from the ongoing ImmuneRACE study (first 160 participants) and from some 1,300 subjects provided by 6 global collaborators. The material from the prospective study consisted of cDNA or gDNA derived from T cells, B-cell-depleted T cells, or PBMCs.

Findings and caveats that apply to the study as a whole: How much clinical and demographic metadata was included differed by source and by participant, and the metadata was provided uncurated.

TCRbeta CDR3 regions were amplified from genomic DNA by means of the immunoSEQ Assay, a bias-controlled multiplex PCR. Under the source paper's analysis protocol: The number of nucleated cells in each sample was estimated by amplification of reference gene primers within the assay. To quantify the absolute abundance of each unique TCRbeta CDR3 rearrangement, sequence reads were collapsed and filtered. For each sample, productive Simpson clonality was calculated by taking the square root of Simpson's diversity index across productive rearrangements. Drawn from immuneACCESS, this table holds only the in-frame rearrangements with V and J called that TCRdb kept. Clones are partly lost; checked studies trace under half to an unresolved V gene and leave the rest unexplained. Clonal size and the V and J genes are those of that table, whereas D and trimming came from the DNA. This sample comprises about 64,000 clones, almost 80% of them detected only once. The biggest ten clones account for over 9.5% of the sample.

Trimming costs V 1 base and J 8 bases, and their ends lie 11 bases apart. Including the terminal cysteine and phenylalanine, the CDR3 comprises 13 residues. The kept DNA is CDR3 alone, 39 bases in frame from the first base. The germline V gene specifies SGHNT as CDR1 and YENEEA as CDR2. Whole blood was collected in K2EDTA tubes by collaborating institutions according to the institutions' own protocols. Collaborator samples were shipped for TCRbeta analysis as frozen whole blood, isolated PBMCs, or DNA extracted from either sample type. Turning to this clone: What this receptor recognizes is not known. No base quality values were provided; no much bigger clone lies one nucleotide off.

The TCR sequence derives from a man older than 75 with acute or convalescent COVID-19. The sample taken for sequencing was peripheral blood. The chain is encoded by TRBV11-3 joined to TRBJ1-1; the D gene is not confidently resolved. This receptor carries the CDR3 CASSLGGELEAFF. The DNA is as follows: TGTGCCAGCAGCTTAGGAGGCGAGTTAGAAGCTTTCTTT. Beyond the CDR3, the reference TRBV11-3 and TRBJ1-1 genes provide the residues; the full variable domain reads: EAGVVQSPRYKIIEKKQPVAFWCNPISGHNTLYWYLQNLGQGPELLIRYENEEAVDDSQLPKDRFSAERLKGVDSTLKIQPAELGDSAVYLCASSLGGELEAFFGQGTRLTVV.